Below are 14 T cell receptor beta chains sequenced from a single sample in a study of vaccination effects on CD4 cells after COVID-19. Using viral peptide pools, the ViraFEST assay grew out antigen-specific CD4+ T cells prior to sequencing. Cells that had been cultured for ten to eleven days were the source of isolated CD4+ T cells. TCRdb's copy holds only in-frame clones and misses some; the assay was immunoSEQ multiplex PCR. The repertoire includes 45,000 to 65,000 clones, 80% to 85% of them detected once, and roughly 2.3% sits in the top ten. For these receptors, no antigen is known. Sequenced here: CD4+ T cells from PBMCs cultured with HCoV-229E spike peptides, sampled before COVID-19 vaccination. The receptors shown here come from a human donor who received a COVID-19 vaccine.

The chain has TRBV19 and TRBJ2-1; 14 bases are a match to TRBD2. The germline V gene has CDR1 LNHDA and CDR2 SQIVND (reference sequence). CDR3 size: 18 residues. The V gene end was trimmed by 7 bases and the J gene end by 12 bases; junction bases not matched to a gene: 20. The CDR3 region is CASTPLGLAGVHPLGQFF. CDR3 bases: TGTGCCAGTACCCCCCTGGGACTAGCGGGGGTCCACCCCTTAGGGCAGTTCTTC.

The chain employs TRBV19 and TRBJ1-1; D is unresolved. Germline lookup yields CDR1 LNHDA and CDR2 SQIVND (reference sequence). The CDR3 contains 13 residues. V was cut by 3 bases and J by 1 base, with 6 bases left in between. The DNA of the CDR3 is TGTGCCAGTAGTATCTCAGGGAACACTGAAGCTTTCTTT. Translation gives CASSISGNTEAFF.

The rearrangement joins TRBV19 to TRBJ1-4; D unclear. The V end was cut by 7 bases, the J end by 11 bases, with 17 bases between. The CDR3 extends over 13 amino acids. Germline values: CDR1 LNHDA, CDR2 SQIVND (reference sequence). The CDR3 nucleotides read TGTGCCAGTAAGGGAGACAAAGAGAAGAAACTGTTTTTT. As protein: CASKGDKEKKLFF.

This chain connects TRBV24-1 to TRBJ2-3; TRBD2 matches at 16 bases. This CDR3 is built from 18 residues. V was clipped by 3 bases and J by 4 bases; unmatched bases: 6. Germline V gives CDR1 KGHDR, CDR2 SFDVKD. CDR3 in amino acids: CATSDPGTSGGAADTQYF. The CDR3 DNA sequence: TGTGCCACCAGTGATCCCGGGACTAGCGGGGGGGCCGCAGATACGCAGTATTTT.

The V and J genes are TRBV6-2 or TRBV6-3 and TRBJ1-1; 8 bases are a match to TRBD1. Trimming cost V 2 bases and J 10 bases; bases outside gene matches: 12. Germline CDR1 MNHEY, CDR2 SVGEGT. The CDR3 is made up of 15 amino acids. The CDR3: CASSYTLRQGIGAFF. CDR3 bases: TGTGCCAGCAGTTACACGCTACGACAGGGGATCGGAGCTTTCTTT.

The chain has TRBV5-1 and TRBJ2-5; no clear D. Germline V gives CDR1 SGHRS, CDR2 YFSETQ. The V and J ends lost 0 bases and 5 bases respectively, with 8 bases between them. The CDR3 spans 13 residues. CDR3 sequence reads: CASSLEHRETQYF. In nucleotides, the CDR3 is TGCGCCAGCAGCTTGGAGCATAGGGAGACCCAGTACTTC.

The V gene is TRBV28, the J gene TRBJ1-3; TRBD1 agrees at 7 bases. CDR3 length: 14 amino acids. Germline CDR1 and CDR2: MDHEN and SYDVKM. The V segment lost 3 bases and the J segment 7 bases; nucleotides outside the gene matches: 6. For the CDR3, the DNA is TGTGCCAGCAGTTTTGGGGGACAGCCGAACACCATATATTTT. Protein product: CASSFGGQPNTIYF.

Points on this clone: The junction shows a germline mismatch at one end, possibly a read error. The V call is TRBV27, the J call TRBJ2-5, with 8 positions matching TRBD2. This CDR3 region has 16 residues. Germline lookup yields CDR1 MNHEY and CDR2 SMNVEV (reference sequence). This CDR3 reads CASSLGPGGPQGTQYF. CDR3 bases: TGTGCCAGCAGTTTAGGACCGGGGGGGCCCCAAGGGACCCAGTACTTC.

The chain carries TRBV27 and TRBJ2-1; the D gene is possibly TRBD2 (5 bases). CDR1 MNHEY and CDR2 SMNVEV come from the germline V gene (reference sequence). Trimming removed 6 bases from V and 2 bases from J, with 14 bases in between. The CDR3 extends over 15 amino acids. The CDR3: CASSPLGRAYNEQFF. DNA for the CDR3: TGTGCCAGCAGCCCCCTCGGGCGGGCCTACAATGAGCAGTTCTTC.

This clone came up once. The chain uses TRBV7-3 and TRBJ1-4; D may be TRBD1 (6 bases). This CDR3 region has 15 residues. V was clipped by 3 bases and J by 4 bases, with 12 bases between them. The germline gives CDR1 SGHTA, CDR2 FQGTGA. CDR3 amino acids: CASSFADSNNEKLFF. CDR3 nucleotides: TGTGCCAGCAGCTTCGCGGACAGCAATAATGAAAAACTGTTTTTT. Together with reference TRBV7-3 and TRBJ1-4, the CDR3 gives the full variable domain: GAGVSQTPSNKVTEKGKYVELRCDPISGHTALYWYRQSLGQGPEFLIYFQGTGAADDSGLPNDRFFAVRPEGSVSTLKIQRTERGDSAVYLCASSFADSNNEKLFFGSGTQLSVL.

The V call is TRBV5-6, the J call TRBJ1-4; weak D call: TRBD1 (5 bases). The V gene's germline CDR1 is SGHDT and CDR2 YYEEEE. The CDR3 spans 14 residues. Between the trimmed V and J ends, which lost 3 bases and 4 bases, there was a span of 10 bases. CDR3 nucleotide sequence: TGTGCCAGCAGCTCCCAGGGTAATAATGAAAAACTGTTTTTT. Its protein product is CASSSQGNNEKLFF.

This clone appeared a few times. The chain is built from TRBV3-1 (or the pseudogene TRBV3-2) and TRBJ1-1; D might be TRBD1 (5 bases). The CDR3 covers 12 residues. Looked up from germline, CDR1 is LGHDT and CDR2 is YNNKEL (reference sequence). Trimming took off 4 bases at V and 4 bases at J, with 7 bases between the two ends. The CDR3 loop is CASSRGITEAFF. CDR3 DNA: TGTGCCAGCAGCCGGGGGATCACTGAAGCTTTCTTT.

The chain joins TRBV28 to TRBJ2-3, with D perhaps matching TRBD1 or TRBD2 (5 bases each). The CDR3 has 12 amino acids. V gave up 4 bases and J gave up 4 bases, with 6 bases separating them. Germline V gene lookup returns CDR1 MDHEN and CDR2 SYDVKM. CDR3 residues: CASSSGPDTQYF. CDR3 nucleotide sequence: TGTGCCAGCAGTTCGGGACCAGATACGCAGTATTTT.

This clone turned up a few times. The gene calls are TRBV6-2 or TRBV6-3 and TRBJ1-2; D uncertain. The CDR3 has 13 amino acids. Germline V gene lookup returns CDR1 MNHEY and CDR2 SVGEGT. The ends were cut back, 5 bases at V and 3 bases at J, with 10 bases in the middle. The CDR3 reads CASSPGVDYGYTF. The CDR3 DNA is TGTGCCAGCAGTCCCGGAGTTGACTATGGCTACACCTTC.